This T cell receptor beta chain was found in a study of human T cells and chemical hapten exposure. The wider study: Small volume differences among pooled libraries mainly caused per-sample TCR yield variation.

This clonotype was counted many times. What it binds is unknown. Study-level points and caveats: As the donors had alopecia, their immune response may differ from healthy people's.

The CDR3 loop spans 12 amino acids. CDR1 is SNHLY and CDR2 is FYNNEI in the germline V gene. Trimming took 6 bases from V and 13 from J, leaving 16 bases between them. TCRdb itself ran the RACE reads through MiXCR, one entry per CDR3 protein. The profile shows 300,000 to 350,000 distinct CDR3 sequences, under 9% of them singletons. Documented time point: patch test 1, 2 weeks after DPC sensitization. As for treatment: therapeutic diphenylcyclopropenone sensitization with weekly scalp DPC. Sequencing was performed on whole blood, taken in connection with sensitization to the hapten diphenylcyclopropenone (DPC). The rearrangement joins TRBV2 to TRBJ2-1; TRBD1 might be the D (5 bases). The sequence derives from a woman aged 18-29 years with alopecia areata. Some clones in this sample may be carry-over from other donors' samples. The DNA for the CDR3 is TGTGCCAGCAGGTGGGGCAGCGCTCCCCAGTTCTTC. Its protein is CASRWGSAPQFF.